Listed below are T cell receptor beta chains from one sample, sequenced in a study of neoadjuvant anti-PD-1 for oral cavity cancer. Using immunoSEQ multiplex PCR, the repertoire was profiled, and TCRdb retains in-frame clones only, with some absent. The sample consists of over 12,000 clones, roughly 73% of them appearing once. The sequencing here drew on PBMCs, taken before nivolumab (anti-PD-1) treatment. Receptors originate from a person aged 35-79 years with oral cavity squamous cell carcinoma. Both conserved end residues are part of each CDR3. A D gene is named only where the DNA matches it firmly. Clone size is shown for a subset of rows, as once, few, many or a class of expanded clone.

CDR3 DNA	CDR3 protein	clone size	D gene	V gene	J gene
TGTGCCAGCAGCCTCGCAGGGAGAGGGGACACTGAAGCTTTCTTT	CASSLAGRGDTEAFF	.	.	TRBV6-5	TRBJ1-1
TGCGCCAGCAGTGAGTCTAGAGGGCTGAACACTGAAGCTTTCTTT	CASSESRGLNTEAFF	.	.	TRBV10-1	TRBJ1-1
TGTGCCAGCAGTGAAGCAGGCAGGGGCCAAGAGACCCAGTACTTC	CASSEAGRGQETQYF	.	.	TRBV2	TRBJ2-5
TGCGCCAGCAGCATAGGACAGGGAAGGTTGTCCTCCTATGGCTACACCTTC	CASSIGQGRLSSYGYTF	.	TRBD1	TRBV5-1	TRBJ1-2
TGTGCCAGTAGCACACAGACCGGGGAGCTGTTTTTT	CASSTQTGELFF	.	.	TRBV19	TRBJ2-2
TGTGCCTGGAGTGCCCGGACAGTTAGAGCTTTCTTT	CAWSARTVRAFF	.	.	TRBV30	TRBJ1-1
TGCGCCAGCAGCCAACTAGCGGGAGCGACCGGGGAGCTGTTTTTT	CASSQLAGATGELFF	.	TRBD2	TRBV4-1	TRBJ2-2
TGTGCCAGCAGTTACTCGAATCAAGGGGGAGATTCACCCCTCCACTTT	CASSYSNQGGDSPLHF	.	.	TRBV6-5	TRBJ1-6
TGTGCCAGTAGTATAGCTGGGGTCTCTGGAAACACCATATATTTT	CASSIAGVSGNTIYF	.	.	TRBV19	TRBJ1-3
TGTGCAAGTCGCTTAGAGGTAGTAGCGGGATTTGGGAATGAGCAGTTCTTC	CASRLEVVAGFGNEQFF	.	.	TRBV12-2	TRBJ2-1
TGTGCCAGCAGCCGGGGGACGGAGACCCAGTACTTC	CASSRGTETQYF	.	.	TRBV9	TRBJ2-5
TGCGCCAGCAGTATCCAGGGGGAGGGCTCCTACAATGAGCAGTTCTTC	CASSIQGEGSYNEQFF	once	.	TRBV10-2	TRBJ2-1
TGTGCCAGCAGTCCACTAGCGGGGCGGGGGGATACGCAGTATTTT	CASSPLAGRGDTQYF	few	TRBD2	TRBV2	TRBJ2-3
TGTGCCAGCAGCTTGGCAGGGTCCGGGGAGCTGTTTTTT	CASSLAGSGELFF	.	.	TRBV11-2	TRBJ2-2
TGTGCCAGCAGCTTATGGACAGGGGGCGGGTACGAGCAGTACTTC	CASSLWTGGGYEQYF	.	TRBD1	TRBV11-2	TRBJ2-7
TGTGCCAGCAGTAAATCAGGGGACACCGGGGAGCTGTTTTTT	CASSKSGDTGELFF	.	.	TRBV6-1	TRBJ2-2
TGTGCCACCTGGGGAACGGGAGACACTGAAGCTTTCTTT	CATWGTGDTEAFF	.	.	TRBV10-3	TRBJ1-1
TGTGCCAGCAGTTTATTCCCCTACAGGGTGGGCAATGAGCAGTTCTTC	CASSLFPYRVGNEQFF	.	.	TRBV27	TRBJ2-1
TGTGCCAGCTCACCAGGGACAGGGACCGGGGAGCTGTTTTTT	CASSPGTGTGELFF	.	TRBD1	TRBV18	TRBJ2-2
TGTGCCAGCAGTCCCAGCGGGAGGATGCCCGGGGAGCTGTTTTTT	CASSPSGRMPGELFF	.	TRBD2	TRBV6-5	TRBJ2-2
TGCGCCAGCAGCCAATTTTCCCCCGGGACCTACGAGCAGTACTTC	CASSQFSPGTYEQYF	.	.	TRBV4-1	TRBJ2-7
TGTGCCAGCAGTTTATCAGCCCAGGTGGCGAATACCTACGAGCAGTACTTC	CASSLSAQVANTYEQYF	.	.	TRBV27	TRBJ2-7
TGCGCCAGCAGCTACCAGACTAGCACAGATACGCAGTATTTT	CASSYQTSTDTQYF	.	.	TRBV5-1	TRBJ2-3
TGTGCCAGCAAGGAGCGGGGGGTTGGCACCGGGGAGCTGTTTTTT	CASKERGVGTGELFF	few	TRBD2	TRBV27	TRBJ2-2
TGTGCCAGCAGTTCGGGACAGGGTATCAATGAGCAGTTCTTC	CASSSGQGINEQFF	.	TRBD1	TRBV28	TRBJ2-1
TGTGCCTGGAGTAGGATGAACACTGAAGCTTTCTTT	CAWSRMNTEAFF	few	.	TRBV30	TRBJ1-1
TGTGCCAGCAGCCAACTAGCGGGACACTACAATGAGCAGTTCTTC	CASSQLAGHYNEQFF	.	TRBD2	TRBV9	TRBJ2-1
TGCGCCAGCAGCTTGGAAGGGCGCGGGTTCTACAATGAGCAGTTCTTC	CASSLEGRGFYNEQFF	.	.	TRBV5-1	TRBJ2-1
TGTGCCAGCAGCTTGGAAGGGTTCAGGGGCTACACCTTC	CASSLEGFRGYTF	.	.	TRBV5-4	TRBJ1-2
TGTGCCAGCAGTGACCAGGGGGCAGATACGCAGTATTTT	CASSDQGADTQYF	.	TRBD1	TRBV6-4	TRBJ2-3
TGTGCCAGTAGTATAGGGGGGGACCCAGATGAAGCTTTCTTT	CASSIGGDPDEAFF	.	.	TRBV19	TRBJ1-1
TGTGCCAGTAGCTATACTAGCGGGAGGGCCGGTCTGGAAGAGACCCAGTACTTC	CASSYTSGRAGLEETQYF	few	TRBD2	TRBV19	TRBJ2-5
TGTGCCAGTAGAGGTTCGGACAGGGACTATGGCTACACCTTC	CASRGSDRDYGYTF	once	TRBD1	TRBV19	TRBJ1-2
TGTGCCAGCAGTTCGGTGGGGAACACCGGGGAGCTGTTTTTT	CASSSVGNTGELFF	.	.	TRBV27	TRBJ2-2
TGTGCCAGCAGCTTAGGACTAGCGGGAGTTTTGGGAGAGACCCAGTACTTC	CASSLGLAGVLGETQYF	.	TRBD2	TRBV7-9	TRBJ2-5
TGTGCCAGCAGCGTTTCGGGGGGAGATACGCAGTATTTT	CASSVSGGDTQYF	.	TRBD2	TRBV9	TRBJ2-3
TGTGCCAGCAGTCCCTGGACAGGGGACAACACTGAAGCTTTCTTT	CASSPWTGDNTEAFF	.	TRBD1	TRBV28	TRBJ1-1
TGTGCCAGCAGCATCACAAGACTAGGCGATGAGCAGTTCTTC	CASSITRLGDEQFF	.	.	TRBV7-3	TRBJ2-1
TGCGCCAGCAGTGAGGCAGGGTTGAAAGAGACCCAGTACTTC	CASSEAGLKETQYF	.	.	TRBV10-2	TRBJ2-5
TGTGCCAGCAGCGCACCACAGGGTGGGCTAAGGGTGAACACTGAAGCTTTCTTT	CASSAPQGGLRVNTEAFF	.	.	TRBV9	TRBJ1-1
TGTGCCAGTAGTCCGGGACAGCAAACTGGAAACACCATATATTTT	CASSPGQQTGNTIYF	.	TRBD1	TRBV19	TRBJ1-3
TGTGCCAGCAGCTTAATGGGGGCCGCTGATCAGCCCCAGCATTTT	CASSLMGAADQPQHF	.	.	TRBV7-9	TRBJ1-5
TGTGCCATCCGTGGACGGCTCTCCTACGAGCAGTACTTC	CAIRGRLSYEQYF	few	.	TRBV10-3	TRBJ2-7
TGTGCCAGCAGAACAGGGATGAACACTGAAGCTTTCTTT	CASRTGMNTEAFF	.	.	TRBV6-5	TRBJ1-1
TGTGCCATCAGTGACAGGGGGGGTTACGAGCAGTACTTC	CAISDRGGYEQYF	.	.	TRBV10-3	TRBJ2-7
TGTGCCAGCAGCTTAGTGGCTAGCGGGAAAAATGAGCAGTTCTTC	CASSLVASGKNEQFF	.	TRBD2	TRBV7-9	TRBJ2-1
TGTGCCAGCAGCGTAGGGGGACAGGGGGCGATTGGCTACACCTTC	CASSVGGQGAIGYTF	.	TRBD1	TRBV9	TRBJ1-2
TGTGCCAGCAGCCTGGAAAGCAATCAGCCCCAGCATTTT	CASSLESNQPQHF	few	.	TRBV7-2	TRBJ1-5
TGCGCCAGCAGCCAAGGGGGACAGGGGGCCGGTCAGCCCCAGCATTTT	CASSQGGQGAGQPQHF	.	TRBD1	TRBV4-1	TRBJ1-5
TGTGCCATCAGTGAGTCGAAGGGGGCGCCTGACTATGGCTACACCTTC	CAISESKGAPDYGYTF	.	TRBD1	TRBV10-3	TRBJ1-2
TGTGCCAGCAGTTTTATCCGCCGTTTAGCCTACGAGCAGTACTTC	CASSFIRRLAYEQYF	.	.	TRBV28	TRBJ2-7
TGTGCCAGTGGTAGGCATAATTCACCCCTCCACTTT	CASGRHNSPLHF	once	.	TRBV19	TRBJ1-6
TGTGCCAGCAGCTTATCAGGGGCCTCCGGCTACACCTTC	CASSLSGASGYTF	few	.	TRBV11-2	TRBJ1-2
TGTGCCATCAGTGCCCCTTCCTGGCGGCAAAGCTCCTACGAGCAGTACTTC	CAISAPSWRQSSYEQYF	.	.	TRBV10-3	TRBJ2-7
TGTGCTAGTGGTTTGTACCTGCCAACGAAACGCTCTGGAAACACCATATATTTT	CASGLYLPTKRSGNTIYF	few	.	TRBV12-5	TRBJ1-3
TGTGCCAGCAGTGAAGGGCATAGTTTTGGGACAGGGTCCTACGAGCAGTACTTC	CASSEGHSFGTGSYEQYF	.	TRBD1	TRBV2	TRBJ2-7
TGTGCCAGCCAGATGGGGACAGTAGTTGATACGCAGTATTTT	CASQMGTVVDTQYF	.	TRBD1	TRBV2	TRBJ2-3
TGCGCCAGCAGTGTCGGGAGGCTGAGCGAGCAGTACTTC	CASSVGRLSEQYF	.	TRBD2	TRBV10-1	TRBJ2-7
TGTGCCAGCAGTGAACAGGGAAGGGCACGTGAAGCTTTCTTT	CASSEQGRAREAFF	few	.	TRBV6-1	TRBJ1-1
TGTGCCAGCAGCCCGTTCCGGGCGACTGATAACACCGGGGAGCTGTTTTTT	CASSPFRATDNTGELFF	.	.	TRBV5-8	TRBJ2-2